These 27 T cell receptor beta chains were sequenced from one sample in a study of a mutant IDH1 vaccine in newly diagnosed glioma. Some clones are missing from TCRdb's copy, which holds only in-frame ones; the method was immunoSEQ multiplex PCR. The sample lists about 46,000 clones; almost 95% were seen once. Their target antigens are unknown. Time point in this sample: week 35, safety follow-up. The content of each vaccine dose was 300 ug of mutant IDH1 20-mer peptide, and topical imiquimod accompanied it. Sequenced here: PBMCs, sampled from a glioma patient whose treatment included an IDH1 peptide vaccine. These receptors were taken from a man aged 50-59 years with glioma.

Here the CDR3 DNA reads TGTGCCAGCACGCGAGGGCGGGCGGGAGGGCCGAATGAGCAGTTCTTC. Its translation is CASTRGRAGGPNEQFF. The chain carries TRBV19 and TRBJ2-1; 9 bases are shared with TRBD2. J was trimmed by 7 bases and V by 9 bases; bases with no gene match: 16. Germline assignment: CDR1 LNHDA and CDR2 SQIVND (reference sequence). The CDR3 covers 16 residues. The whole variable domain, remainder taken from reference TRBV19 and TRBJ2-1, is DGGITQSPKYLFRKEGQNVTLSCEQNLNHDAMYWYRQDPGQGLRLIYYSQIVNDFQKGDIAEGYSVSREKKESFPLTVTSAQKNPTAFYLCASTRGRAGGPNEQFFGPGTRLTVL.

The chain is built from TRBV7-2 and TRBJ2-7; D is possibly TRBD2 (6 bases). V lost 1 base and J lost 2, with 12 bases in between. This CDR3 is built from 15 residues. The germline gives CDR1 SGHTA, CDR2 FQGNSA. CDR3 DNA sequence: TGTGCCAGCAGCTTAGAGGGCAGGAGGGCCTACGAGCAGTACTTC. Translated, it gives CASSLEGRRAYEQYF.

This sequence joins TRBV5-1 and TRBJ1-4; no firm D call. Germline V gene lookup returns CDR1 SGHRS and CDR2 YFSETQ. V lost 6 bases to trimming and J lost 4 bases, with 10 bases between them. There are 13 residues in the CDR3. The CDR3 loop reads CASKGSINEKLFF. The CDR3 DNA reads TGCGCCAGCAAGGGCTCGATTAATGAAAAACTGTTTTTT.

This chain connects TRBV6-4 to TRBJ2-6, with a possible D match to TRBD2 (5 bases). The V and J ends lost 5 bases and 0 bases respectively, with 5 bases between them. CDR3 length: 14 amino acids. Germline values: CDR1 MRHNA, CDR2 SNTAGT. The CDR3 reads CASSRDSGANVLTF. As DNA, the CDR3 is TGTGCCAGCAGTCGGGACTCTGGGGCCAACGTCCTGACTTTC.

The V call is TRBV6-6, the J call TRBJ2-5; D unresolved. The CDR3 runs to 12 residues. V gave up 3 bases and J gave up 9 bases, with 11 bases separating them. Germline CDR1 and CDR2: MNHNY and SVGAGI (reference sequence). CDR3: CASSYPAPAQYF. In DNA form, the CDR3 reads TGTGCCAGCAGTTATCCCGCTCCGGCCCAGTACTTC.

The rearrangement joins TRBV4-3 to TRBJ1-1; no clear D gene. Germline V gives CDR1 LGHNA, CDR2 YSLEER. The V end lost 1 base, the J end lost 2 bases, and 8 bases lay between the germline ends. The CDR3 runs to 14 residues. CDR3 DNA: TGCGCCAGCAGCCAAGGACGGCCAAACACTGAAGCTTTCTTT. Translated, it gives CASSQGRPNTEAFF.

The chain is built from TRBV5-1 and TRBJ1-1; tentatively, D is TRBD1 (5 bases). This CDR3 has 14 amino acids. The germline gives CDR1 SGHRS, CDR2 YFSETQ. V was shortened by 4 bases and J by 5 bases, with 15 bases between the two germline ends. The CDR3 coding sequence is TGCGCCAGCAGCACAGATGGGGCCTGGACTGAAGCTTTCTTT. Its protein is CASSTDGAWTEAFF.

This clone occurred once. The V call is TRBV15, the J call TRBJ2-7, with D hard to call. Trimming stripped 1 base from V and 0 bases from J, with 10 bases between. Per the germline V gene, CDR1 is LNHNV and CDR2 is YYDKDF (reference sequence). This CDR3 region has 15 residues. As DNA, the CDR3 is TGTGCCACCAGCAGAGGTAAAGACAACTCCTACGAGCAGTACTTC. Its translation is CATSRGKDNSYEQYF. Filled out from reference TRBV15 and TRBJ2-7, the complete variable domain reads DAMVIQNPRYQVTQFGKPVTLSCSQTLNHNVMYWYQQKSSQAPKLLFHYYDKDFNNEADTPDNFQSRRPNTSFCFLDIRSPGLGDTAMYLCATSRGKDNSYEQYFGPGTRLTVT.

The CDR3 spells CASSLKAGTESSYEQYF. The DNA for the CDR3 is TGCGCCAGCAGCCTTAAGGCCGGGACAGAGAGCTCCTACGAGCAGTACTTC. This chain joins TRBV5-1 and TRBJ2-7; 7 nucleotides line up with TRBD1. V trimming: 4 bases; J trimming: 0 bases; junction bases outside the gene matches: 13. The CDR3 has 17 residues. CDR1 and CDR2 from the germline V gene are SGHRS and YFSETQ.

The V gene is TRBV13, the J gene TRBJ1-1; D uncertain. From germline, CDR1 is PRHDT and CDR2 FYEKMQ (reference sequence). This CDR3 is 14 amino acids long. V was shortened by 1 base and J by 7 bases, with 13 bases between the two germline ends. DNA of the CDR3: TGTGCCAGCAGCTTAGTAGGGTTGGGGAGTGAAGCTTTCTTT. Translated, it gives CASSLVGLGSEAFF.

The gene calls are TRBV6-6 and TRBJ1-4, with D possibly TRBD1 on 5 matching bases. CDR1 is MNHNY, CDR2 SVGAGI, per germline (reference sequence). This CDR3 comprises 12 residues. The V and J ends lost 7 bases and 7 bases respectively, with 10 bases between them. Here the CDR3 reads CASTGISEKLFF. The CDR3, as DNA: TGTGCCAGCACAGGGATCAGTGAAAAACTGTTTTTT.

The J gene is TRBJ1-5, the V gene TRBV5-1, with D possibly being TRBD1 (5 bases). Germline CDR1 and CDR2: SGHRS and YFSETQ. CDR3 size: 16 residues. Trimming shortened V by 4 bases and J by 4 bases, and 18 bases separated the two germline ends. The CDR3 bases are TGCGCCAGCAGCCCGGCGGGAGGGACGGGGAATCAGCCCCAGCATTTT. As protein: CASSPAGGTGNQPQHF.

V is TRBV4-1 and J is TRBJ2-5, with 10 bases lining up with TRBD2. The germline gives CDR1 MGHRA, CDR2 YSYEKL. Trimming cost V 4 bases and J 4 bases; bases outside gene matches: 3. There are 14 residues in the CDR3. In DNA, the CDR3 is TGCGCCAGCAGCCGAAGCGGGGGGGTAGAGACCCAGTACTTC. As protein: CASSRSGGVETQYF.

This clone was detected only once. The chain couples TRBV30 to TRBJ1-1; D gene uncertain. The CDR3 is 13 residues long. CDR1 GTSNPN and CDR2 SVGIG come from the germline V gene (reference sequence). With 4 bases removed from V and 1 base from J, the gap between germline ends came to 10 bases. The CDR3 DNA reads TGTGCCTGGACGGGGTCGAGGAACACTGAAGCTTTCTTT. It translates to CAWTGSRNTEAFF.

The chain links TRBV28 to TRBJ2-5, with TRBD1 matching 9 bases. Trimming took 1 base from V and 5 from J; bases not matched to a gene: 14. Germline lookup yields CDR1 MDHEN and CDR2 SYDVKM. This CDR3 is 18 amino acids long. CDR3 amino acids: CASSLSKWETGGYETQYF. The CDR3 nucleotides are TGTGCCAGCAGTTTATCCAAGTGGGAGACAGGGGGATATGAGACCCAGTACTTC.

This chain uses TRBV6-1 with TRBJ2-2, with D perhaps assigned TRBD1 or TRBD2 (5 bases each). The CDR3 consists of 18 residues. Trimming took off 6 bases at V and 6 bases at J, with 26 bases between the two ends. Germline values: CDR1 MNHNS, CDR2 SASEGT. CDR3 region: CASSEWGGGANTAGELFF. The CDR3 DNA is TGTGCCAGCAGCGAATGGGGCGGAGGTGCGAACACGGCCGGGGAGCTGTTTTTT.

The V and J genes are TRBV5-1 and TRBJ2-7; 7 nucleotides agree with TRBD1. The CDR3 has 15 residues. CDR1 is SGHRS, CDR2 YFSETQ, per germline. V lost 4 bases and J lost 2; bases outside the gene matches: 9. The CDR3 region has the DNA TGCGCCAGCAGCCCAACAGGGGACAACCCCTACGAGCAGTACTTC. It specifies CASSPTGDNPYEQYF.

This chain uses TRBV19 with TRBJ2-5, with D possibly called TRBD1 or TRBD2 (5 bases each). Germline loops: CDR1 LNHDA, CDR2 SQIVND (reference sequence). V lost 6 bases and J 7 bases, leaving 18 bases between the germline ends. This CDR3 spans 14 amino acids. The CDR3 here is CASSPGTAGGTQYF. CDR3 nucleotide sequence: TGTGCCAGTAGCCCTGGGACGGCTGGGGGGACCCAGTACTTC.

The V gene is TRBV6-5, the J gene TRBJ2-3; 7 bases match TRBD2. CDR1 is MNHEY, CDR2 SVGAGI, per germline. The trim removed 5 bases at V and 11 bases at J, leaving 13 bases unmatched. This CDR3 is 14 amino acids long. The CDR3 bases are TGTGCCAGCAGTCCCCTACGACTAGCTCCTTTGCAGTATTTT. Protein: CASSPLRLAPLQYF.

The rearrangement links TRBV7-2 to TRBJ1-2, with 7 nucleotides matching TRBD1. CDR3 length: 15 amino acids. In germline, CDR1 is SGHTA, CDR2 FQGNSA. The junction had 8 bases not matched to a gene; V was cut back by 4 bases and J by 3 bases. CDR3 DNA: TGTGCCAGCAGCTCGCACATAGGGGGCTACTATGGCTACACCTTC. It is translated as CASSSHIGGYYGYTF.

This chain connects TRBV30 to TRBJ1-1; 7 nucleotides agree with TRBD1. Germline V gene lookup returns CDR1 GTSNPN and CDR2 SVGIG (reference sequence). J gave up 4 bases and V 3 bases, and 5 bases lay outside the gene matches. The CDR3 extends over 13 amino acids. CDR3 amino acids: CAWRGQAGTEAFF. Here the CDR3 DNA reads TGTGCCTGGAGAGGACAGGCTGGCACTGAAGCTTTCTTT. Filled out from reference TRBV30 and TRBJ1-1, the complete variable domain reads SQTIHQWPATLVQPVGSPLSLECTVEGTSNPNLYWYRQAAGRGLQLLFYSVGIGQISSEVPQNLSASRPQDRQFILSSKKLLLSDSGFYLCAWRGQAGTEAFFGQGTRLTVV.

The rearrangement uses TRBV6-5 and TRBJ2-7; D unresolved. Trimming shortened V by 2 bases and J by 0 bases, and 11 bases separated the two germline ends. Germline values: CDR1 MNHEY, CDR2 SVGAGI. The CDR3 totals 15 residues. This chain's CDR3 is CASSYAARSSYEQYF. CDR3 DNA: TGTGCCAGCAGTTACGCGGCCAGAAGCTCCTACGAGCAGTACTTC.

The J gene is TRBJ2-5, the V gene TRBV18, with 7 bases aligning to TRBD1. The J segment lost 5 bases and the V segment lost 3 bases, leaving 6 bases of the junction unmatched. CDR1 is KGHSH and CDR2 is LQKENI in the germline V gene. The CDR3 extends over 14 amino acids. The CDR3 sequence: CASSPHQGVETQYF. CDR3 nucleotides: TGTGCCAGCTCACCTCACCAGGGGGTTGAGACCCAGTACTTC.

This rearrangement joins TRBV15 to TRBJ1-2; TRBD1 is a possible D gene (5 bases). V was trimmed by 1 base and J by 5 bases, leaving 11 bases between them. Looked up from germline, CDR1 is LNHNV and CDR2 is YYDKDF (reference sequence). The CDR3 spans 14 residues. For the CDR3, the DNA is TGTGCCACCAGCAGAGGACGGGGGGTTTATGGCTACACCTTC. This gives the protein CATSRGRGVYGYTF.

The chain carries TRBV30 and TRBJ2-1; D is unresolved. CDR3 length: 14 amino acids. The germline V and J ends were trimmed by 3 bases and 3 bases, with 12 bases remaining between them. Germline V gene sequence: CDR1 GTSNPN, CDR2 SVGIG (reference sequence). This CDR3 reads CAWSLTGFYNEQFF. The CDR3 nucleotides are TGTGCCTGGAGCCTGACCGGGTTCTACAATGAGCAGTTCTTC.

This chain uses TRBV6-6 with TRBJ2-5; 8 bases fit TRBD1. The CDR3 loop spans 16 amino acids. Germline CDR1 reads MNHNY; CDR2 reads SVGAGI (reference sequence). V shed 7 bases, J shed 6 bases, and the junction held 16 bases outside the gene matches. This chain's CDR3 is CASTDSGQGGRKTQYF. DNA of the CDR3: TGTGCCAGCACCGACTCCGGACAGGGAGGCAGGAAGACCCAGTACTTC.

The V and J genes are TRBV7-8 and TRBJ1-2, with D perhaps matching TRBD1 (6 bases). The germline gives CDR1 SGHVS, CDR2 FQNEAQ. The V gene lost 7 bases and the J gene lost 6 bases, with 21 bases spanning the gap. The CDR3 covers 15 residues. In DNA, the CDR3 is TGTGCCAGCACCGGGGAGCCCTTTAGGGGGGATGGCTACACCTTC. Translated, it gives CASTGEPFRGDGYTF.